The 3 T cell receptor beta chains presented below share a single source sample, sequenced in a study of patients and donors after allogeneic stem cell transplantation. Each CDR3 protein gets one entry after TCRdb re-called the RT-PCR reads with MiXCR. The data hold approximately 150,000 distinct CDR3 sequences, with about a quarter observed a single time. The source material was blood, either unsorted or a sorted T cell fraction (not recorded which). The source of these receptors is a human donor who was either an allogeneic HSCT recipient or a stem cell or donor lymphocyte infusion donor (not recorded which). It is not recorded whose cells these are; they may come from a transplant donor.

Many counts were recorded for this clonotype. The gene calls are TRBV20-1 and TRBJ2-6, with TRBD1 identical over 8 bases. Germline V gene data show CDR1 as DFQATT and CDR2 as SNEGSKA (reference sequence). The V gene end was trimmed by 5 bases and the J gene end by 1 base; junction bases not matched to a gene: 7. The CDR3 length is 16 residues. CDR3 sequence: CSAFPGQGSGANVLTF. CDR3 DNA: TGCAGTGCTTTCCCTGGACAGGGATCTGGGGCCAACGTCCTGACTTTC.

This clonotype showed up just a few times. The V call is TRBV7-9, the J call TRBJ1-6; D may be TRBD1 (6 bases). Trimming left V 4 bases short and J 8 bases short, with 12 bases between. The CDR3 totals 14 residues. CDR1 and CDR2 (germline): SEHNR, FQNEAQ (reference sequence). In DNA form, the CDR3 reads TGTGCCAGCAGCTACCGGGACACATATTCACCCCTCCACTTT. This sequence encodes CASSYRDTYSPLHF.

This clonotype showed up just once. The CDR3 DNA reads TGCGCCAGCAGCCACATCTTGGACAGGGATGATGGCTACACCTTC. It translates to CASSHILDRDDGYTF. The chain uses TRBV4-3 and TRBJ1-2; 8 bases match TRBD1. Germline loops: CDR1 LGHNA, CDR2 YSLEER. V gave up 3 bases and J gave up 6 bases; unmatched junction bases: 9. The CDR3 consists of 15 residues.